The T cell receptor (beta chain) described here comes from a study of cytomegalovirus exposure and HLA in healthy donors (dated by TCRdb to 2017 to 2019). For the wider study: In an earlier analysis of some 610 of the donors, under 300 Gb of sequence data and 117 million unique TCR beta sequences from about 179 million T cells were reported. An early release covering roughly 640 HLA-typed donors comprised approximately 290 gigabases of sequencing data and tens of millions of unique TCR sequences. Among the roughly 400 genotyped donors, approximately 81% belonged to the genetic ancestry cluster associated with self-reported Caucasian donors. The study aimed to test whether cataloging public T cell receptors could reveal signatures of past pathogen exposure. Using immunosequencing, the study profiled T cell repertoires from around 680 subjects and related those repertoires to cytomegalovirus serostatus. Along with the approximately 650-subject first cohort, a separate validation cohort of over a hundred different subjects was used. To predict cytomegalovirus infection status, the study brought together high-throughput TCR immunosequencing, statistical association of individual TCRs with disease status, and machine learning. To study patterns of TCR occurrence, a later analysis re-analyzed previously published TCR beta repertoires from 600 to 750 donors and added high-resolution HLA genotyping. Rather than using new phenotypic data, the later analysis identified candidate immune exposures from TCR beta sequences and from how often those sequences occurred across donors. An earlier analysis of around 580 of the donors used high-throughput TCR beta sequencing to judge whether each TCR beta V gene segment behaved as functional or pseudogenic. Donor age, sex, ethnicity and CMV serostatus were compiled together with the repertoire data. A later genetic analysis took genome-wide SNP genotypes for 398 of the 666 donors and used that subset as a discovery cohort. Every discovery cohort repertoire had been produced on one sequencing platform. Both class I and class II loci were covered by HLA typing, at four-digit resolution. The number of typed donors differed by locus: roughly 629-630 for A, B, C, DRB1 and DQB1; approximately 530 for DQA1; approximately 600 for DPA1; and some 430 for DPB1. Roughly 5 DR-DQ haplotypes were treated as single units for association and clustering because of strong linkage in the cohort. Among 398 genotyped donors of the cohort, an average of roughly 230,000 unique TCR beta nucleotide sequences was sequenced per donor, of which 15% to 20% were non-productive.

The cohort was made up of about 670 healthy bone marrow donors. At the time of sampling, every cohort member was nominally healthy, though immune exposures that went unrecorded were likely present. The donor was CMV seronegative and belonged to the group of around 400 seronegative cohort members. A peripheral blood sample was provided by each donor, and peripheral blood mononuclear cells were used for TCR beta sequencing. The Qiagen DNeasy Blood Extraction Kit was used to extract genomic DNA from the blood cell samples. This clone was seen just once. Its specific antigen is unknown. Base qualities are not at hand, and no much larger clone is one base apart. Library method: the immunoSEQ multiplex PCR assay. For the multiplex PCR, a mixture combining 60 forward primers for TCR Vbeta segments and 13 reverse primers for TCR Jbeta segments was used. Amplification of the CDR3 region of rearranged TCR beta genes was performed with a multiplex PCR assay on genomic DNA. On the Illumina HiSeq System, the amplified TCR beta libraries were sequenced as 87-base-pair reads. Per the original workflow: Across the 670 or so repertoires, a later analysis counted 80 million or so unique TCR beta chains, 8.5 million to 12 million of which were shared by at least two donors. Raw reads were error-corrected and collapsed into unique sequences with a nearest-neighbor algorithm that merged closely related sequences to remove PCR and sequencing errors. Alignment of CDR3 sequences to IMGT reference sequences was used to assign V, D and J gene segments. For a sequence to be retained, at least a six-nucleotide match to both a V gene segment and a J gene segment was required. A rearrangement counted as productive if the CDR3 had no stop codons and remained in frame with V and J, and every other rearrangement counted as non-productive. Following IMGT convention, CDR3 was defined as the stretch from the second conserved V-encoded cysteine up to the conserved J-encoded phenylalanine. Sequences without an unambiguous match to a single V gene segment were excluded from the earlier analysis of several hundred of the donors. In an earlier analysis of a few hundred of the donors, V segments were called functional above 56.7% productive rearrangements and were called segregating when the between-donor standard deviation exceeded 5%. A statistical classification framework was built for diagnosing cytomegalovirus status from the catalog of TCR beta chain sequences. In a later analysis, V and J genes were assigned by comparing TCR nucleotide sequences against IMGT/GENE-DB human TR gene sequences. A later analysis assigned CDR3 sequences and most-parsimonious VDJ recombination scenarios with the TCRdist pipeline. In a later analysis, each TCR beta chain was defined by its CDR3 amino acid sequence together with its V-gene family, and reads lacking a unique V-gene family were excluded. A later analysis removed 500 to 600 highly shared, low-generation-probability nucleotide sequences to deal with suspected cross-contamination and a sequencing artifact. In a later analysis, a clonal expansion index for each public chain was calculated from normalized within-repertoire ranks of inferred template counts. A later analysis computed generation probabilities with a VDJ recombination model fitted to out-of-frame rearrangements, and checked the results against IGoR. A later analysis scored TCR-TCR, TCR-HLA and TCR-CMV co-occurrence with hypergeometric tests, applying a repertoire-size bias correction to TCR pairs. A later analysis estimated false discovery rates by permuting HLA or CMV assignments 20 times. A later analysis grouped co-occurring TCRs with DBSCAN, adding TCRdist sequence similarity when clustering within HLA-allele-positive subsets. For co-occurrence clustering, repertoires with fewer than 30,000 or more than 120,000 public chains were excluded, along with roughly 5 repertoires with anomalous nucleotide sharing. The table comes from immuneACCESS by way of TCRdb, which keeps in-frame sequences with V and J called. Part of the clones is missing from these tables; in studies checked, under half for an unresolved V gene and the rest for unknown reasons. V and J calls plus clone size are reproduced from that table; the DNA served to infer D and trimming. Within this sample are tens of thousands of clones, with approximately 84% of them counted one time only. The biggest ten clones account for around 2.3% of the sample.

Trimming costs V 5 bases and J 6 bases, and their ends lie 20 bases apart. The CDR3, cysteine through phenylalanine, is 14 amino acids long. Here the CDR3 DNA is all that survives: 42 bases in frame from base 1. Via the germline V gene, CDR1 is SQVTM and CDR2 ANQGSEA. Here is what the overall study found, with its caveats: Most CMV-associated TCR beta chains appeared to be HLA-restricted in a later analysis, and the HLA associations seemed to be driven largely by CMV exposure. Because the 87-base-pair reads could not distinguish some IMGT-functional V segments, including TRBV6-2 and TRBV6-3, those segments were excluded. An association between a missense DCLRE1C variant and V-gene and J-gene trimming of TCR beta chains was found in a later genetic analysis and replicated in an independent cohort. A later analysis reported that several top co-occurrence clusters appeared linked to parvovirus B19, influenza, CMV and Epstein-Barr virus. The presence/absence analyses assumed that sequencing depth was roughly uniform across donors, and that assumption may not be true. Broadly in line with IMGT annotations, most TCR beta V segments showed up in productive rearrangements about 87% or about 30% of the time in an earlier analysis of a few hundred of the donors. The classifier was reported to diagnose cytomegalovirus status with high specificity and sensitivity in both the original cohort and the validation cohort. In the study, some 160 TCR beta chains were listed as associated with cytomegalovirus. When HLA alleles, especially DR and DQ, strongly co-occurred, TCR associations were difficult to assign to individual alleles. The only immune exposure information available for the cohort was CMV serostatus. In a later analysis, HLA-associated TCR beta chains showed more clonal expansion and lower generation probabilities than non-associated chains that were equally common. Most TCR sequences were seen in very few donors, while some public TCRs were found in many individuals. The cohort was sequenced for TCR beta chains only, and without alpha or paired-chain data the features that could be detected were limited. At a false discovery rate of 0.05, a later analysis linked some 17,000 TCR beta sequences to specific HLA alleles. According to a later analysis, TCR association rates differed among HLA loci, with DRB1 alleles showing the most associated TCRs and HLA-C alleles showing the fewest. A cluster of highly shared sequence variants was judged likely to be a technical artifact of the sequencing pipeline. Correlated functional status among segregating V segments might be attributable to linkage disequilibrium, but an unknown experimental factor could not be ruled out. A further reported finding was that TCR beta sequences accurately predicted the HLA-A and HLA-B alleles for most subjects in the first cohort. Some 15 rarely observed V segments, including chromosome 9 orphons, were excluded from the earlier analysis of just under 600 of the donors because counts were too low. Because some donors lacked HLA typing at each locus, the association tests relied only on the typed subset. A later genetic analysis reported fewer N-insertions in productive TCRs among donors in an Asian-associated ancestry cluster than the roughly 670-donor mean. A few of the identified cytomegalovirus-associated TCR beta chains were confirmed in vitro to be specific for cytomegalovirus antigens. According to the authors, the approach could potentially be generalized to other disease states and immunological phenotypes.

Sequenced input: PBMCs. The chain employs TRBV29-1 and TRBJ2-7; TRBD1 might be the D gene, on 5 matching bases. The source of this sequence is a man younger than 30 in good health and CMV-seronegative. CDR3 loop: CSVSKGQGVSEQYF. At the DNA level, the sequence is TGCAGCGTTAGTAAAGGCCAGGGCGTGAGCGAGCAGTACTTC.